Given below is one TCR beta chain in context. In germline, CDR1 is SNHLY, CDR2 FYNNEI. The V end lost 3 bases, the J end lost 0 bases, and 21 bases lay between the germline ends. This CDR3 is built from 19 residues. These data are taken from a study of PD-L1 blockade in urothelial cancer. Sequencing used immunoSEQ multiplex PCR; TCRdb keeps in-frame clones, though not all of them. The sample contains 50,000 to 75,000 clones, around four fifths of which appear only once. Time point specified: pretreatment peripheral blood. The chain carries TRBV2 and TRBJ2-4; the D gene is possibly TRBD1 (5 bases). The receptor comes from a man between 70 and 80 years old with urothelial cancer. Source: PBMCs, taken around atezolizumab (anti-PD-L1) treatment. DNA of the CDR3: TGTGCCAGCAGTGATACGAGTCTTCAGTGGGGCATAGCCAAAAACATTCAGTACTTC. Translated, it gives CASSDTSLQWGIAKNIQYF.